This T cell receptor beta chain was identified in a study of T cell responses to AZD1222 COVID-19 vaccine. Overall study findings and caveats: Seropositivity was recorded at baseline in only 6 or 7 AZD1222 recipients. Donors were mostly white British, more females; clonal diversity possibly underestimated.

Regarding this clone: Its antigen is currently unknown.

Assay: immunoSEQ multiplex PCR; the TCRdb copy retains only in-frame clones and omits some. The profile shows some 120,000 clones, roughly 90% of them singletons. Sequencing used peripheral blood, obtained on day 0 of AZD1222 vaccination. The clonotype was recovered from an adult in good health.

Here the CDR3 DNA reads TGTGCCAGCAGTGCCAGGGGGGACACCGGGGAGCTGTTTTTT. Translated, it gives CASSARGDTGELFF. The V and J genes are TRBV6-4 and TRBJ2-2; D is possibly TRBD1 (7 bases). The CDR3 covers 14 residues. From germline, CDR1 is MRHNA and CDR2 SNTAGT. Trimming took 4 bases from V and 3 from J, leaving 9 bases between them.